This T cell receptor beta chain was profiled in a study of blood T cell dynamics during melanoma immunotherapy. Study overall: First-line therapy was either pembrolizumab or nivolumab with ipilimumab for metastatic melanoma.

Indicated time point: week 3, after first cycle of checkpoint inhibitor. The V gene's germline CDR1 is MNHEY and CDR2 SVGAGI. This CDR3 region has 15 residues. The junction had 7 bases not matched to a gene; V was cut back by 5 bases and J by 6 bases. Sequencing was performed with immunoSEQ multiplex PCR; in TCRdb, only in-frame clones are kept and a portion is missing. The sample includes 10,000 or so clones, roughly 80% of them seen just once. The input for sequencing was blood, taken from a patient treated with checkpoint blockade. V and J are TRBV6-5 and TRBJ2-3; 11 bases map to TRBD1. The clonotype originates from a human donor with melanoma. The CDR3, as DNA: TGTGCCAGCAGTCCACCCGGACAGGGGGCGGATACGCAGTATTTT. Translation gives CASSPPGQGADTQYF.